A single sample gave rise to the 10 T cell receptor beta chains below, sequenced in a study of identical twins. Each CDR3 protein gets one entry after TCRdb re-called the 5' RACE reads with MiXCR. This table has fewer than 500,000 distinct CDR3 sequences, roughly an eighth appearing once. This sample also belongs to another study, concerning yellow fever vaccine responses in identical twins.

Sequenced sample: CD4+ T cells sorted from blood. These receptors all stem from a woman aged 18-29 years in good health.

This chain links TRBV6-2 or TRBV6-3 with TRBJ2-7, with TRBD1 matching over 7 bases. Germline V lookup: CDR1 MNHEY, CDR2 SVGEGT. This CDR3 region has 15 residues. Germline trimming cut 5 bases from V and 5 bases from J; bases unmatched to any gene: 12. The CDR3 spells CASSPSDRVFNEQYF. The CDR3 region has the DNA TGTGCCAGCAGTCCCAGTGACAGGGTGTTTAACGAGCAGTACTTC.

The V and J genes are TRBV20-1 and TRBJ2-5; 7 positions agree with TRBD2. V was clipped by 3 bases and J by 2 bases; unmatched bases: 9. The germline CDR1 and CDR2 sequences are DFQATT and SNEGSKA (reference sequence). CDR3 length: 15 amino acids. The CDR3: CSASRGRLLQETQYF. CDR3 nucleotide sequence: TGCAGTGCTAGTCGCGGGAGACTTCTACAAGAGACCCAGTACTTC.

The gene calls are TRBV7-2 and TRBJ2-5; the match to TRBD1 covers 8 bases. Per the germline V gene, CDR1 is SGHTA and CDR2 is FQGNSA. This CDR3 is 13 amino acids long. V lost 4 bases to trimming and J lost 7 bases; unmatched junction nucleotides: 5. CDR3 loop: CASSSTGGGTQYF. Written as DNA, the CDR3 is TGTGCCAGCAGCTCCACAGGGGGTGGGACCCAGTACTTC.

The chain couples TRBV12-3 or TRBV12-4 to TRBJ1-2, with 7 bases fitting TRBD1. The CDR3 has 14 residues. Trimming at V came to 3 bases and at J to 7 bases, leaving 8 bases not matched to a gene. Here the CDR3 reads CASSFRPGGSGYTF. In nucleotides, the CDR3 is TGTGCCAGCAGTTTTAGACCAGGGGGAAGTGGCTACACCTTC.

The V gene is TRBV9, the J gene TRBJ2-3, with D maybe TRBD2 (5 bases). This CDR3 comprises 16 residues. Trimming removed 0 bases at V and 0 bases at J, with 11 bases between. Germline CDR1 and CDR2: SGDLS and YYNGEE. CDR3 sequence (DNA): TGTGCCAGCAGCGTAGCAACGGGGTTGAGCACAGATACGCAGTATTTT. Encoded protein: CASSVATGLSTDTQYF.

CDR3 sequence: CASSQEGGAGNEQYF. Here the CDR3 DNA reads TGCGCCAGCAGCCAAGAAGGGGGGGCAGGGAACGAGCAGTACTTC. The V gene is TRBV4-3, the J gene TRBJ2-7, with a possible D match to TRBD2 (7 bases). Germline V gene lookup returns CDR1 LGHNA and CDR2 YSLEER. Trimming took 0 bases from V and 5 from J, leaving 14 bases between them. The CDR3 runs 15 residues.

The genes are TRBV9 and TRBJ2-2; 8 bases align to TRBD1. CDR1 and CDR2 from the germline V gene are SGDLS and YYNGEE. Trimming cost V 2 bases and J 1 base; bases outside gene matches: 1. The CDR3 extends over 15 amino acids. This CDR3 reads CASSVGQGNTGELFF. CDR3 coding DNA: TGTGCCAGCAGCGTCGGACAGGGGAACACCGGGGAGCTGTTTTTT.

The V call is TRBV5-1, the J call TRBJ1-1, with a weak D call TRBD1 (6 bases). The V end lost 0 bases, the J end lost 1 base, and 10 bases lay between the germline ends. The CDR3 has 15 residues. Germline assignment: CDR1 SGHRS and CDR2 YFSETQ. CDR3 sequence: CASSLVGTKNTEAFF. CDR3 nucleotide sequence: TGCGCCAGCAGCTTGGTTGGGACAAAGAACACTGAAGCTTTCTTT.

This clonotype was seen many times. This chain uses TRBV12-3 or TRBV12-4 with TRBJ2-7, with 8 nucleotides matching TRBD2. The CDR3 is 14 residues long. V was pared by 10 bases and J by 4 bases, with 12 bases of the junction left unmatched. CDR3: CATSILREEYEQYF. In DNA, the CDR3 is TGTGCCACCTCCATATTGCGGGAGGAGTACGAGCAGTACTTC.

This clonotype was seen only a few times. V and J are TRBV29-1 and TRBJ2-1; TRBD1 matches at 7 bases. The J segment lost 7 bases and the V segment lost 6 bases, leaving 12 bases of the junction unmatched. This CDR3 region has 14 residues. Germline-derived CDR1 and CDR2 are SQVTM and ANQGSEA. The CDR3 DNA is TGCAGCGTGGTTCGAGGACAGGACCCTAATGAGCAGTTCTTC. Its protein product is CSVVRGQDPNEQFF.